The rows below give T cell receptor beta chains drawn from one sample of a study of T cell responses to AZD1222 COVID-19 vaccine. Generated by immunoSEQ multiplex PCR, the TCRdb table keeps only in-frame clones and is missing some. In the table there are around 200,000 clones, over 90% of which are singletons. The sequences come from peripheral blood, collected on day 0 of AZD1222 vaccination. These receptor sequences come from an adult in good health. The CDR3 runs from the conserved cysteine through the conserved F or W. Each record gives: CDR3 DNA, CDR3 protein, J gene, clone size, D gene, V gene. A D gene is named only where the DNA matches it firmly. Size values are once, few and many counts, or a class for expanded clones, and some rows have none.

CDR3 DNA: TGTGCCAGCAGGGGGGACTTCCAAGAGACCCAGTACTTC; CDR3 protein: CASRGDFQETQYF; J gene: TRBJ2-5; clone size: .; D gene: .; V gene: TRBV5-6
CDR3 DNA: TGTGCCAGTAGTATCGTGGGGGCTTCACTTGAAGCTTTCTTT; CDR3 protein: CASSIVGASLEAFF; J gene: TRBJ1-1; clone size: .; D gene: .; V gene: TRBV19
CDR3 DNA: TGTGCCACCGCCGGCGGGGGGAGCACCGGGGAGCTGTTTTTT; CDR3 protein: CATAGGGSTGELFF; J gene: TRBJ2-2; clone size: .; D gene: TRBD2; V gene: TRBV24-1
CDR3 DNA: TGTGCCAGTAGTATTCCGGGAGGGGCCCAAAACATTCAGTACTTC; CDR3 protein: CASSIPGGAQNIQYF; J gene: TRBJ2-4; clone size: .; D gene: TRBD2; V gene: TRBV19
CDR3 DNA: TGTGCCAGCAACAGAAACACCGGGGAGCTGTTTTTT; CDR3 protein: CASNRNTGELFF; J gene: TRBJ2-2; clone size: .; D gene: .; V gene: TRBV12-3/TRBV12-4
CDR3 DNA: TGTGCCAGCAGCCCCGGAGGGTTGGGGTTCAGCTCTGGAAACACCATATATTTT; CDR3 protein: CASSPGGLGFSSGNTIYF; J gene: TRBJ1-3; clone size: .; D gene: .; V gene: TRBV7-8
CDR3 DNA: TGTGCCAGCAGTTTAAGCCCGAGGTCCTTCTCCTACGAGCAGTACTTC; CDR3 protein: CASSLSPRSFSYEQYF; J gene: TRBJ2-7; clone size: .; D gene: .; V gene: TRBV27
CDR3 DNA: TGCGCCAGCAGTCCTATCGGACAGGGAAATCCAATCGAGCAGTACTTC; CDR3 protein: CASSPIGQGNPIEQYF; J gene: TRBJ2-7; clone size: .; D gene: TRBD1; V gene: TRBV10-1
CDR3 DNA: TGTGCCAGCAGTTCCCAGTTTTGGTCACCCCTCCACTTT; CDR3 protein: CASSSQFWSPLHF; J gene: TRBJ1-6; clone size: .; D gene: .; V gene: TRBV27
CDR3 DNA: TGTGCCAGCAGTGAGGTCGGGGGGGGAACTGAAGCTTTCTTT; CDR3 protein: CASSEVGGGTEAFF; J gene: TRBJ1-1; clone size: few; D gene: .; V gene: TRBV25-1
CDR3 DNA: TGTGCCAGCAGTTCCCCGACAGCGTACCCCTTCTACGAGCAGTACTTC; CDR3 protein: CASSSPTAYPFYEQYF; J gene: TRBJ2-7; clone size: .; D gene: .; V gene: TRBV6-2/TRBV6-3
CDR3 DNA: TGTGCCAGCAGTCCGTCCGGGACCGCCTATGGCTACACCTTC; CDR3 protein: CASSPSGTAYGYTF; J gene: TRBJ1-2; clone size: .; D gene: .; V gene: TRBV27
CDR3 DNA: TGTGCCAGCAGTGAAGTTGATTTAGCAGGCGCCTACGAGCAGTACTTC; CDR3 protein: CASSEVDLAGAYEQYF; J gene: TRBJ2-7; clone size: .; D gene: .; V gene: TRBV6-1
CDR3 DNA: TGCAGTGCTAGTCACAACCGGGACACTCGGATGAACACTGAAGCTTTCTTT; CDR3 protein: CSASHNRDTRMNTEAFF; J gene: TRBJ1-1; clone size: .; D gene: .; V gene: TRBV20-1
CDR3 DNA: TGTGCCAGCAGCCAGATCAACACTGAAGCTTTCTTT; CDR3 protein: CASSQINTEAFF; J gene: TRBJ1-1; clone size: .; D gene: .; V gene: TRBV3-1/TRBV3-2
CDR3 DNA: TGTGCCAGCGCAGGGACCACTGAAGCTTTCTTT; CDR3 protein: CASAGTTEAFF; J gene: TRBJ1-1; clone size: .; D gene: .; V gene: TRBV3-1/TRBV3-2
CDR3 DNA: TGTGCCAGTAGTATTTACGGGGCTTCAATCCAGCCCCAGCATTTT; CDR3 protein: CASSIYGASIQPQHF; J gene: TRBJ1-5; clone size: .; D gene: .; V gene: TRBV19
CDR3 DNA: TGTGCCAGCAGCCCCGGACCGGAGACGAACACTGAAGCTTTCTTT; CDR3 protein: CASSPGPETNTEAFF; J gene: TRBJ1-1; clone size: .; D gene: .; V gene: TRBV5-4
CDR3 DNA: TGTGCCAGTAGCCCAAGGACAGGCCCCACTGAAGCTTTCTTT; CDR3 protein: CASSPRTGPTEAFF; J gene: TRBJ1-1; clone size: .; D gene: TRBD1; V gene: TRBV19
CDR3 DNA: TGTGCCAGCAGCCGCACCCTAGGCTACACCTTC; CDR3 protein: CASSRTLGYTF; J gene: TRBJ1-2; clone size: .; D gene: .; V gene: TRBV5-6
CDR3 DNA: TGTGCCAGCAGTTTCCAGGGGGGGACCCCACCTAACATGAACACTGAAGCTTTCTTT; CDR3 protein: CASSFQGGTPPNMNTEAFF; J gene: TRBJ1-1; clone size: once; D gene: TRBD1; V gene: TRBV27
CDR3 DNA: TGTGCCAGCAGCCAGGGAACAGCCCAAGAGACCCAGTACTTC; CDR3 protein: CASSQGTAQETQYF; J gene: TRBJ2-5; clone size: .; D gene: .; V gene: TRBV3-1/TRBV3-2
CDR3 DNA: TGTGCCAGCAGCCATCAATCGCCCTACGAGCAGTACTTC; CDR3 protein: CASSHQSPYEQYF; J gene: TRBJ2-7; clone size: .; D gene: .; V gene: TRBV3-1/TRBV3-2
CDR3 DNA: TGTGCCAGCAGCCCCACCGAGAGCGCTCTCAGGGCATCCCAAGAGACCCAGTACTTC; CDR3 protein: CASSPTESALRASQETQYF; J gene: TRBJ2-5; clone size: .; D gene: .; V gene: TRBV3-1/TRBV3-2
CDR3 DNA: TGTGCCAGCAGCTTAATTCGGGACGGGGAGCTGTTTTTT; CDR3 protein: CASSLIRDGELFF; J gene: TRBJ2-2; clone size: few; D gene: .; V gene: TRBV7-9
CDR3 DNA: TGCGCCAGCCGAGAATACTCAACAGGGGATCTAGGCGAGCAGTACTTC; CDR3 protein: CASREYSTGDLGEQYF; J gene: TRBJ2-7; clone size: .; D gene: TRBD1; V gene: TRBV5-1
CDR3 DNA: TGTGCCAGCAGTGAAGCGGGGGGTTCAAGTTATGGCTACACCTTC; CDR3 protein: CASSEAGGSSYGYTF; J gene: TRBJ1-2; clone size: .; D gene: .; V gene: TRBV6-1
CDR3 DNA: TGTGCCAGCAGCCCTGGGACTAGCGCCAATCAGTACCAAGAGACCCAGTACTTC; CDR3 protein: CASSPGTSANQYQETQYF; J gene: TRBJ2-5; clone size: .; D gene: TRBD2; V gene: TRBV7-9
CDR3 DNA: TGTGCCAGCAGTTTGGTGCGGGGAGATACGCAGTATTTT; CDR3 protein: CASSLVRGDTQYF; J gene: TRBJ2-3; clone size: .; D gene: .; V gene: TRBV12-3/TRBV12-4
CDR3 DNA: TGTGCCAGCAGTTGGGGCATAACCTACGAGCAGTACTTC; CDR3 protein: CASSWGITYEQYF; J gene: TRBJ2-7; clone size: .; D gene: .; V gene: TRBV12-3/TRBV12-4
CDR3 DNA: TGTGCCAGTAGCAACCGGGACGGACTATACAATGAGCAGTTCTTC; CDR3 protein: CASSNRDGLYNEQFF; J gene: TRBJ2-1; clone size: .; D gene: .; V gene: TRBV19
CDR3 DNA: TGTGCCAGTAGTATAGGGGTAGTGGGCGGAGTAACTGAAGCTTTCTTT; CDR3 protein: CASSIGVVGGVTEAFF; J gene: TRBJ1-1; clone size: .; D gene: .; V gene: TRBV19
CDR3 DNA: TGTGCCAGCAGCCAAGTGACAGCGAGCTCTGGAAACACCATATATTTT; CDR3 protein: CASSQVTASSGNTIYF; J gene: TRBJ1-3; clone size: .; D gene: .; V gene: TRBV3-1/TRBV3-2
CDR3 DNA: TGTGCCAGCAGCTTGGAGCCCGCAGAGCAGTACTTC; CDR3 protein: CASSLEPAEQYF; J gene: TRBJ2-7; clone size: .; D gene: .; V gene: TRBV5-4
CDR3 DNA: TGTGCCAGCAGCTTAGAAGCGGGGGGTCTTAGCTCCTACAATGAGCAGTTCTTC; CDR3 protein: CASSLEAGGLSSYNEQFF; J gene: TRBJ2-1; clone size: .; D gene: TRBD2; V gene: TRBV7-9
CDR3 DNA: TGTGCCAGCAGTCCACGGACCACTGAAGCTTTCTTT; CDR3 protein: CASSPRTTEAFF; J gene: TRBJ1-1; clone size: once; D gene: .; V gene: TRBV12-3/TRBV12-4
CDR3 DNA: TGTGCCAGTAGTATGGTTTACAGTATCAGAAACTATGGCTACACCTTC; CDR3 protein: CASSMVYSIRNYGYTF; J gene: TRBJ1-2; clone size: .; D gene: .; V gene: TRBV19
CDR3 DNA: TGTGCCTGGAGTGCAGGAGGGGGATTTGGCTACACCTTC; CDR3 protein: CAWSAGGGFGYTF; J gene: TRBJ1-2; clone size: .; D gene: .; V gene: TRBV30
CDR3 DNA: TGTGCCAGCAGTTTAATCATCACCGGGGAGCTGTTTTTT; CDR3 protein: CASSLIITGELFF; J gene: TRBJ2-2; clone size: .; D gene: .; V gene: TRBV27
CDR3 DNA: TGTGCCAGCTCACCACTTCTAGGACAGGGGAACACTGAAGCTTTCTTT; CDR3 protein: CASSPLLGQGNTEAFF; J gene: TRBJ1-1; clone size: .; D gene: TRBD1; V gene: TRBV18
CDR3 DNA: TGTGCCAGCAGCCAAGAGACTAGCGGCCTATCCAAGCAGTTCTTC; CDR3 protein: CASSQETSGLSKQFF; J gene: TRBJ2-1; clone size: .; D gene: TRBD2; V gene: TRBV3-1/TRBV3-2
CDR3 DNA: TGTGCCAGCAGCTCCGGGACAGGGGGAATCGGCAATCAGCCCCAGCATTTT; CDR3 protein: CASSSGTGGIGNQPQHF; J gene: TRBJ1-5; clone size: .; D gene: TRBD1; V gene: TRBV5-5
CDR3 DNA: TGCGCCAGCAGTGTATTGAACAGGGGCAATCAGCCCCAGCATTTT; CDR3 protein: CASSVLNRGNQPQHF; J gene: TRBJ1-5; clone size: .; D gene: .; V gene: TRBV10-1
CDR3 DNA: TGTGCCATCAGGGCCGGGACAGACTACGAGCAGTACTTC; CDR3 protein: CAIRAGTDYEQYF; J gene: TRBJ2-7; clone size: .; D gene: TRBD1; V gene: TRBV10-3
CDR3 DNA: TGTGCCAGCAGTCTCCGATTTGGGGCTGACGAGCAGTACTTC; CDR3 protein: CASSLRFGADEQYF; J gene: TRBJ2-7; clone size: .; D gene: .; V gene: TRBV11-2
CDR3 DNA: TGCGCCAGCAGCTTGATATCAGGGGTCGAGAACACTGAAGCTTTCTTT; CDR3 protein: CASSLISGVENTEAFF; J gene: TRBJ1-1; clone size: .; D gene: .; V gene: TRBV5-1
CDR3 DNA: TGTGCCAGCAGTTACCAGCCGTACAATGAGCAGTTCTTC; CDR3 protein: CASSYQPYNEQFF; J gene: TRBJ2-1; clone size: .; D gene: .; V gene: TRBV6-5
CDR3 DNA: TGTGCCAGCAGCTTAGTGTTGACTAGCGGGATGGTCAATGAGCAGTTCTTC; CDR3 protein: CASSLVLTSGMVNEQFF; J gene: TRBJ2-1; clone size: .; D gene: TRBD2; V gene: TRBV7-9
CDR3 DNA: TGTGCCAGCAGCTTTGGGCAGGGGCCAATACAGGGAGAACTCAACTATGGCTACACCTTC; CDR3 protein: CASSFGQGPIQGELNYGYTF; J gene: TRBJ1-2; clone size: .; D gene: .; V gene: TRBV12-1
CDR3 DNA: TGTGCCAGCAGCCTAAAAACCCACCGACAGGGGACCAATAACTATGGCTACACCTTC; CDR3 protein: CASSLKTHRQGTNNYGYTF; J gene: TRBJ1-2; clone size: .; D gene: TRBD1; V gene: TRBV6-2/TRBV6-3
CDR3 DNA: TGTGCCAGCAGTGCGACCGGGGTGAACACTGAAGCTTTCTTT; CDR3 protein: CASSATGVNTEAFF; J gene: TRBJ1-1; clone size: .; D gene: .; V gene: TRBV2